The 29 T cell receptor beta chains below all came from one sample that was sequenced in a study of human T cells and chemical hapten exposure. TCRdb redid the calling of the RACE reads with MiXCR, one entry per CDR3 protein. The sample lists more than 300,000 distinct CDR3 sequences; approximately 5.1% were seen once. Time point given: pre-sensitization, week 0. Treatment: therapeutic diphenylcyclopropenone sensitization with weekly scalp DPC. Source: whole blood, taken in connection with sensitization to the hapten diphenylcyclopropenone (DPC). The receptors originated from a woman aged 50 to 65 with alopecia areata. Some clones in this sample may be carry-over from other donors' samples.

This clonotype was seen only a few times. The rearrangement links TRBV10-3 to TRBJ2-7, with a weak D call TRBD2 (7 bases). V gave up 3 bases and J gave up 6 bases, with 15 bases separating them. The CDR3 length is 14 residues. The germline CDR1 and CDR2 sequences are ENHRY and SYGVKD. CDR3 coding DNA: TGTGCCATCAGTGAAGTAACAGGGAGGGGCGAGCAGTACTTC. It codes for CAISEVTGRGEQYF.

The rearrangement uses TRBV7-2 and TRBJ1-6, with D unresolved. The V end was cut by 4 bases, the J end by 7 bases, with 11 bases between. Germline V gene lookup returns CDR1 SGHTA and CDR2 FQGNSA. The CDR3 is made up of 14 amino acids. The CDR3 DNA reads TGTGCCAGCAGCTCCCGGGAGAAAAATTCACCCCTCCACTTT. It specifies CASSSREKNSPLHF.

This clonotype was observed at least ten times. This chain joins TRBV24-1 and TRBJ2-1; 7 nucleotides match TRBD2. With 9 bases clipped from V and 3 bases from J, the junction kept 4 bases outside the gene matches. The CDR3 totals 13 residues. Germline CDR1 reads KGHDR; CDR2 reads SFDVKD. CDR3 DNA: TGTGCCACCGGGGGGGACGTCTACAATGAGCAGTTCTTC. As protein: CATGGDVYNEQFF.

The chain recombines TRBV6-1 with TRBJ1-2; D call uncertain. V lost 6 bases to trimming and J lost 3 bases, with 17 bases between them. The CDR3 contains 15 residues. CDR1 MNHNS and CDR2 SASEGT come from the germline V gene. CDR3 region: CASRPSPRVDYGYTF. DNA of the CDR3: TGTGCCAGCAGGCCCAGCCCCAGAGTGGACTATGGCTACACCTTC.

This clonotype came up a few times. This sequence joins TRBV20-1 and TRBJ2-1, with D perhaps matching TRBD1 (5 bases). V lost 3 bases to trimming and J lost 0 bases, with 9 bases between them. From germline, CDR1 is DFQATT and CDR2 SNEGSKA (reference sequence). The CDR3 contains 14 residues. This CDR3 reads CSARRQSSYNEQFF. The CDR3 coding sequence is TGCAGTGCTAGGAGACAGAGCTCCTACAATGAGCAGTTCTTC.

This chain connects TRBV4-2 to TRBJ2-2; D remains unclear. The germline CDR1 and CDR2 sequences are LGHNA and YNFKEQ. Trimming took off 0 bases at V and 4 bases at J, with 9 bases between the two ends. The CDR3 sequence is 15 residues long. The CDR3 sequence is CASSQDSTFTGELFF. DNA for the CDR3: TGTGCCAGCAGCCAAGATAGTACTTTCACCGGGGAGCTGTTTTTT.

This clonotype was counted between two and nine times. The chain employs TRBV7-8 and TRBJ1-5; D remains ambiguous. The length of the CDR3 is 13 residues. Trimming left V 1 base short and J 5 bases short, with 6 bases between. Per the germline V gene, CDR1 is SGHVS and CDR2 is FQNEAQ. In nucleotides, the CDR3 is TGTGCCAGCAGCTTAGGGTCGGATCAGCCCCAGCATTTT. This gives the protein CASSLGSDQPQHF.

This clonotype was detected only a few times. CDR3 residues: CASSPSRSGANVLTF. CDR3 nucleotides: TGTGCCAGCAGTCCGTCCCGCTCTGGGGCCAACGTCCTGACTTTC. The V and J genes are TRBV6-2 or TRBV6-3 and TRBJ2-6, with D unclear. The germline gives CDR1 MNHEY, CDR2 SVGEGT. Trimming cost V 5 bases and J 0 bases, with 8 bases left between them. The CDR3 has 15 residues.

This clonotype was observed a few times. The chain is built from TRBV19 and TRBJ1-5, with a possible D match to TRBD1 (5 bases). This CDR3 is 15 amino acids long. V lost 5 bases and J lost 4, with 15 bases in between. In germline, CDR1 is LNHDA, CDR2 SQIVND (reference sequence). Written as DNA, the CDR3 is TGTGCCAGTAGTGCCGACGACAGCTATAATCAGCCCCAGCATTTT. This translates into CASSADDSYNQPQHF.

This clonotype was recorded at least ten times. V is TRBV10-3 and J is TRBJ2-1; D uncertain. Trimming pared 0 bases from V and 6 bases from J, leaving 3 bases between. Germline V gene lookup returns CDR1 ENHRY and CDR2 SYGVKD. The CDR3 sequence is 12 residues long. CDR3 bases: TGTGCCATCAGTGAGTCAGGCAATGAGCAGTTCTTC. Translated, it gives CAISESGNEQFF.

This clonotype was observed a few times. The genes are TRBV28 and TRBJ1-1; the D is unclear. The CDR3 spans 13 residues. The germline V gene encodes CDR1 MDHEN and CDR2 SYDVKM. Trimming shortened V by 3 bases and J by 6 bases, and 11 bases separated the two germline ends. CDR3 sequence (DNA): TGTGCCAGCAGTTTGGATGCGGGCGCTGAAGCTTTCTTT. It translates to CASSLDAGAEAFF.

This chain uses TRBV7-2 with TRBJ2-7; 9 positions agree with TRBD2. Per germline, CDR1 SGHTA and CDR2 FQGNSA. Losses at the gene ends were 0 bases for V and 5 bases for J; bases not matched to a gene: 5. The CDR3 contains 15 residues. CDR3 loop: CASSLAGLALNEQYF. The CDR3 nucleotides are TGTGCCAGCAGCTTAGCGGGACTAGCTCTCAACGAGCAGTACTTC.

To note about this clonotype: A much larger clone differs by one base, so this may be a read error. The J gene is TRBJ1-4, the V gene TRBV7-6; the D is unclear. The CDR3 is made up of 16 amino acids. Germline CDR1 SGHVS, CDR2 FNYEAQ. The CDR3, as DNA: TGTGCCAGCAGCGCAAGTAGGGCAGCAACTAGTGAAAAACTGTTTTTT. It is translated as CASSASRAATSEKLFF.

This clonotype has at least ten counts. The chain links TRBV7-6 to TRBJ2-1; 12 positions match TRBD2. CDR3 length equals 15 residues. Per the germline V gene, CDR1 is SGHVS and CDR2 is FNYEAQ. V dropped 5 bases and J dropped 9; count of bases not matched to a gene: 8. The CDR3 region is CASSPPSGGVSEQFF. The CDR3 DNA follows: TGTGCCAGCAGCCCACCTAGCGGGGGGGTCAGTGAGCAGTTCTTC.

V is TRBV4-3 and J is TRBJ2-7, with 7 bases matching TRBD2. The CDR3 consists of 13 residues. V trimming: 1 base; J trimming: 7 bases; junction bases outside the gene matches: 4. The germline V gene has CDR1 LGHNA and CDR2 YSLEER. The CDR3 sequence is CASSQVAAGEQYF. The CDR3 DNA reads TGCGCCAGCAGCCAAGTAGCAGCGGGGGAGCAGTACTTC.

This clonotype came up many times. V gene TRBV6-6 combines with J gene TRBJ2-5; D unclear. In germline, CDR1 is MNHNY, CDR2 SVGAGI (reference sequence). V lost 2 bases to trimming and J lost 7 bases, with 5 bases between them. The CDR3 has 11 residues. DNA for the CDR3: TGTGCCAGCAGTTACGACGGGACCCAGTACTTC. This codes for CASSYDGTQYF.

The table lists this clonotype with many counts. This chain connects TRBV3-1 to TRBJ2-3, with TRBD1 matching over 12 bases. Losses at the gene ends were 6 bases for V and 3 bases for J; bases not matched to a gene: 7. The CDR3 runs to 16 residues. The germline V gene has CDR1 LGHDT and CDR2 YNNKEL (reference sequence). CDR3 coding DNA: TGTGCCAGCAGAGGCGGGGACAGGGGGCGGACAGATACGCAGTATTTT. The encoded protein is CASRGGDRGRTDTQYF.

The CDR3 nucleotides read TGTGCCAGCAGTGAACGGGGCACCGGGGAGCTGTTTTTT. Translation: CASSERGTGELFF. The rearrangement joins TRBV25-1 to TRBJ2-2; D might be TRBD2 (5 bases). The ends were cut back, 2 bases at V and 4 bases at J, with 5 bases in the middle. Looked up from germline, CDR1 is MGHDK and CDR2 is SYGVNS. The CDR3 loop spans 13 amino acids.

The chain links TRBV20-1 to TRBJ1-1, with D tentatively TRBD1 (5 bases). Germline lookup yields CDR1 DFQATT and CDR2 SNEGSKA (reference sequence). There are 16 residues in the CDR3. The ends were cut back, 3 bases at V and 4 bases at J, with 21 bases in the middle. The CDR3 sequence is CSASSQGRGSGTEAFF. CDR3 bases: TGCAGTGCTAGCTCTCAGGGAAGGGGCTCTGGCACTGAAGCTTTCTTT.

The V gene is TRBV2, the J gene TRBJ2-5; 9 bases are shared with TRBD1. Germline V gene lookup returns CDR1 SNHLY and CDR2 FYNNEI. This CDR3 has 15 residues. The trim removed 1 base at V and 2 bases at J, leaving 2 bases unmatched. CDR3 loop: CASSEEGTGQETQYF. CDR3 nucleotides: TGTGCCAGCAGTGAAGAAGGGACAGGGCAAGAGACCCAGTACTTC.

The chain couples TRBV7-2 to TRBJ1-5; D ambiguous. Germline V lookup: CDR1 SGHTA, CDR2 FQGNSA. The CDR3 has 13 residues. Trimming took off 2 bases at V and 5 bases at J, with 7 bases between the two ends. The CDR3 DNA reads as TGTGCCAGCAGCTTATCCCTTGATCAGCCCCAGCATTTT. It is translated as CASSLSLDQPQHF.

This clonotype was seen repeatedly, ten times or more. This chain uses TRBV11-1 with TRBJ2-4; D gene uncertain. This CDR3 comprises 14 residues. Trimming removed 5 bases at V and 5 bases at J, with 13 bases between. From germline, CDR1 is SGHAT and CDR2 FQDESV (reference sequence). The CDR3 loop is CASSHGERQNIQYF. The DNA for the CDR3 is TGTGCCAGCAGCCATGGCGAGAGGCAAAACATTCAGTACTTC.

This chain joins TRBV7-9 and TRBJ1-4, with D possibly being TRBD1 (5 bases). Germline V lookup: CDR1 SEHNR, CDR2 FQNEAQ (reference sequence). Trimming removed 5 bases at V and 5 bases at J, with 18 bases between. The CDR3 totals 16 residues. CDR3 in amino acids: CASSLRTAGLNEKLFF. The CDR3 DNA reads TGTGCCAGCAGCCTACGAACGGCGGGGCTAAATGAAAAACTGTTTTTT.

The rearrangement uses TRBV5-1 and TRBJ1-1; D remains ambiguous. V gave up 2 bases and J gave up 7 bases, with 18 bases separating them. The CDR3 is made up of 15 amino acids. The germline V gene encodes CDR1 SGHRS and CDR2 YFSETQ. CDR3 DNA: TGCGCCAGCAGCTTACCGGGCCCAGGAGGTGTTGAAGCTTTCTTT. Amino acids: CASSLPGPGGVEAFF. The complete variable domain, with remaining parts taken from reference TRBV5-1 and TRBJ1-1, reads KAGVTQTPRYLIKTRGQQVTLSCSPISGHRSVSWYQQTPGQGLQFLFEYFSETQRNKGNFPGRFSGRQFSNSRSEMNVSTLELGDSALYLCASSLPGPGGVEAFFGQGTRLTVV.

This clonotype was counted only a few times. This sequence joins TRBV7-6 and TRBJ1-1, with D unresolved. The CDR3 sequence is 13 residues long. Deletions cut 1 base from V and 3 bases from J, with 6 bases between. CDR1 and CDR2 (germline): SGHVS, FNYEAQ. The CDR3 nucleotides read TGTGCCAGCAGCTTAGGTCCCTACACTGAAGCTTTCTTT. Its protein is CASSLGPYTEAFF.

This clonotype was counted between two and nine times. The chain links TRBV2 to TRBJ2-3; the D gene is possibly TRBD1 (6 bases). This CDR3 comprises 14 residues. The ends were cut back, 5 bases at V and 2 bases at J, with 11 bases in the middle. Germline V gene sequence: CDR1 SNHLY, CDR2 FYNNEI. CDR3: CASSINRDTDTQYF. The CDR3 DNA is TGTGCCAGCAGTATCAACAGGGACACAGATACGCAGTATTTT.

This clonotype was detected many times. CDR3 in DNA: TGTGCCATCATTATGGGACAGGCCGAGCAGTACTTC. Its translation: CAIIMGQAEQYF. The gene calls are TRBV10-3 and TRBJ2-7, with 8 bases lining up with TRBD1. V gave up 7 bases and J gave up 6 bases; unmatched junction bases: 5. This CDR3 has 12 residues. The germline V gene encodes CDR1 ENHRY and CDR2 SYGVKD.

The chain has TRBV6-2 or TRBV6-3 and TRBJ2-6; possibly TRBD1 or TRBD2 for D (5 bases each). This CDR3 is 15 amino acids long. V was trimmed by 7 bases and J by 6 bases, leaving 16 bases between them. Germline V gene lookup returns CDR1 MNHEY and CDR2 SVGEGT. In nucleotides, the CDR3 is TGTGCCAGCACAGGGACCTCTCTGATGGCCAACGTCCTGACTTTC. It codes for CASTGTSLMANVLTF.

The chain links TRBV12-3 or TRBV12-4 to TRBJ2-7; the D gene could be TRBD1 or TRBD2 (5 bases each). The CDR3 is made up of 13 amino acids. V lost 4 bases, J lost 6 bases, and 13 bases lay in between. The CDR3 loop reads CASSSVGTFEQYF. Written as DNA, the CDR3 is TGTGCCAGCAGTTCAGTTGGGACGTTCGAGCAGTACTTC.